The 5 T cell receptor beta chains below come from one sample, sequenced in a study of cytomegalovirus exposure and HLA in healthy donors. PCR amplification relied on 60 Vbeta primers (plus 13 Jbeta primers). The assay was immunoSEQ multiplex PCR, and TCRdb's table has in-frame clones only and misses some. The sample shows some 150,000 clones, roughly 81% of them seen only once. Sequences were obtained from PBMCs. Every receptor here comes from a woman aged 18-29 years in good health and CMV-seronegative.

This clone was observed a handful of times. The chain links TRBV27 to TRBJ2-7; a weak D match, TRBD1 (6 bases). CDR1 is MNHEY and CDR2 is SMNVEV in the germline V gene (reference sequence). V lost 9 bases, J lost 0 bases, and 18 bases lay in between. The CDR3 is 15 residues long. In DNA, the CDR3 is TGTGCCAGTCGTCTGGACAGCTCTAGCTCCTACGAGCAGTACTTC. It specifies CASRLDSSSSYEQYF.

In DNA, the CDR3 is TGTGCCAGTAGTATCGGCGCGGGGGTGTACACCGGGGAGCTGTTTTTT. It yields the protein CASSIGAGVYTGELFF. The chain carries TRBV19 and TRBJ2-2; TRBD2 aligns across 7 bases. The J segment lost 3 bases and the V segment lost 3 bases, leaving 7 bases of the junction unmatched. The CDR3 is 16 amino acids. Germline assignment: CDR1 LNHDA and CDR2 SQIVND (reference sequence).

The rearrangement links TRBV2 to TRBJ2-7, with 7 bases lining up with TRBD1. Germline V gene lookup returns CDR1 SNHLY and CDR2 FYNNEI. V trimming: 6 bases; J trimming: 6 bases; junction bases outside the gene matches: 14. The CDR3 is 15 residues long. The CDR3 loop is CASSSRLQGRSEQYF. DNA of the CDR3: TGTGCCAGCAGCTCCCGACTACAGGGGCGGAGCGAGCAGTACTTC.

V usage is TRBV28 and J usage is TRBJ1-2; TRBD1 matches at 7 bases. The ends lost 6 bases at V and 1 base at J; junction bases unmatched: 11. Germline loops: CDR1 MDHEN, CDR2 SYDVKM. CDR3 size: 16 residues. CDR3 sequence reads: CASSETGQPDNYGYTF. The CDR3 DNA is TGTGCCAGCAGCGAGACGGGACAGCCAGATAACTATGGCTACACCTTC.

This chain joins TRBV9 and TRBJ1-2, with TRBD1 identical over 8 bases. The CDR3 runs 15 residues. Germline V lookup: CDR1 SGDLS, CDR2 YYNGEE. V shed 2 bases, J shed 8 bases, and the junction held 11 bases outside the gene matches. The DNA for the CDR3 is TGTGCCAGCAGCGTCACAGGGGGTTCTATGTTGGGCTACACCTTC. Translation: CASSVTGGSMLGYTF.